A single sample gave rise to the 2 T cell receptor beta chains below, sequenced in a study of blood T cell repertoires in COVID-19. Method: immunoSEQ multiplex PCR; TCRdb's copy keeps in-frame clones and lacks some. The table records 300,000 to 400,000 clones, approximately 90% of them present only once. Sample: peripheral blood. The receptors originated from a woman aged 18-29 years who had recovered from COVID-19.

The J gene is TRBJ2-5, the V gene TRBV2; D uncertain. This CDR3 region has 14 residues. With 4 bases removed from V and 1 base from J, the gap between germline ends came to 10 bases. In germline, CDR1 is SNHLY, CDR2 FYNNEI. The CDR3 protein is CASSVVQSQETQYF. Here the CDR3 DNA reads TGTGCCAGCAGTGTCGTGCAGTCCCAAGAGACCCAGTACTTC.

This chain's CDR3 is CASSLDVRNTEAFF. The CDR3 DNA is TGTGCCAGCAGCTTGGACGTCAGGAACACTGAAGCTTTCTTT. The chain joins TRBV5-6 to TRBJ1-1, with D hard to call. V was shortened by 0 bases and J by 1 base, with 7 bases between the two germline ends. CDR1 and CDR2 (germline): SGHDT, YYEEEE. The CDR3 loop spans 14 amino acids.